Detailed here is one T cell receptor beta chain. The sample belongs to a study of blood T cell repertoires in COVID-19. Across the whole study: Researchers got acute and convalescent COVID-19 samples from the United States, Italy and Spain. Sample material is recorded as cDNA or gDNA derived from T cells, B-cell-depleted T cells, or PBMCs.

Original data processing: Amplifying reference gene primers gave estimates of nucleated cell counts. Generated by immunoSEQ multiplex PCR, the TCRdb table keeps only in-frame clones and is missing some. V, J and clone size were drawn from that table, and D and trimming were deduced from the DNA. The sample lists roughly 87,000 clones; over 80% were seen once. The TCR was taken from a woman in her 70s with acute or convalescent COVID-19. What was sequenced was peripheral blood.

CDR3 sequence reads: CASRPEGQGAGNTIYF. CDR3 DNA: TGTGCCAGCAGGCCCGAGGGACAGGGGGCAGGAAACACCATATATTTT. The rearrangement joins TRBV3-1 (or the pseudogene TRBV3-2) to TRBJ1-3; 12 bases map to TRBD1. CDR1 is LGHDT, CDR2 YNNKEL, per germline (reference sequence). The V gene end was trimmed by 6 bases and the J gene end by 4 bases; junction bases not matched to a gene: 7. The CDR3 spans 16 residues.